A single sample is the source of the 17 T cell receptor beta chains below, sequenced in a study of cytomegalovirus exposure and HLA in healthy donors. TCRdb's copy holds only in-frame clones and misses some; the assay was immunoSEQ multiplex PCR. The table shows about 74,000 clones, with approximately 95% occurring only once. The sample was PBMCs. These receptors originate from a man younger than 35 in good health and CMV-seropositive.

The chain employs TRBV4-1 and TRBJ1-3; 7 positions match TRBD1. The V segment lost 3 bases and the J segment 4 bases; nucleotides outside the gene matches: 12. There are 17 residues in the CDR3. Germline V lookup: CDR1 MGHRA, CDR2 YSYEKL. CDR3 sequence reads: CASSHNPRDRDGNTIYF. The CDR3 DNA is TGCGCCAGCAGCCACAACCCTCGAGACAGGGACGGAAACACCATATATTTT.

As DNA, the CDR3 is TGTGCCAGCAGCTTAAGCAGGGCCAGTACTGAAGCTTTCTTT. Translation gives CASSLSRASTEAFF. The J gene is TRBJ1-1, the V gene TRBV7-3; possible D gene TRBD1, 5 bases. Trimming took 1 base from V and 5 from J, leaving 11 bases between them. The CDR3 consists of 14 residues. CDR1 SGHTA and CDR2 FQGTGA come from the germline V gene.

The chain uses TRBV2 and TRBJ2-2; perhaps TRBD2 as D (5 bases). Trimming left V 4 bases short and J 0 bases short, with 9 bases between. The CDR3 covers 15 residues. Germline CDR1 reads SNHLY; CDR2 reads FYNNEI. The CDR3 is CASSARATNTGELFF. The CDR3 nucleotides read TGTGCCAGCAGTGCGAGGGCTACGAACACCGGGGAGCTGTTTTTT.

The genes are TRBV11-2 and TRBJ2-5; the D gene is possibly TRBD2 (6 bases). Trimming pared 2 bases from V and 4 bases from J, leaving 11 bases between. In germline, CDR1 is SGHAT, CDR2 FQNNGV. CDR3 length: 14 residues. The chain's CDR3 is CASSLQLAGETQYF. The CDR3, as DNA: TGTGCCAGCAGCTTACAACTAGCCGGAGAGACCCAGTACTTC.

This rearrangement joins TRBV29-1 to TRBJ2-3; 9 bases match TRBD2. This CDR3 has 14 amino acids. V was clipped by 0 bases and J by 5 bases; unmatched bases: 3. The germline CDR1 and CDR2 sequences are SQVTM and ANQGSEA. CDR3 sequence reads: CSVEEGLALDTQYF. The CDR3, as DNA: TGCAGCGTTGAAGAGGGACTAGCTCTAGATACGCAGTATTTT.

The chain links TRBV27 to TRBJ1-3; D may be TRBD1 (6 bases). From germline, CDR1 is MNHEY and CDR2 SMNVEV (reference sequence). Trimming pared 3 bases from V and 3 bases from J, leaving 6 bases between. This CDR3 is 13 amino acids long. The CDR3 sequence is CASSFRGGNTIYF. The CDR3 DNA follows: TGTGCCAGCAGTTTCAGGGGTGGAAACACCATATATTTT.

The chain uses TRBV6-5 and TRBJ2-3; the D is unclear. V was cut by 4 bases and J by 4 bases, with 12 bases left in between. The CDR3 runs 14 residues. The germline V gene has CDR1 MNHEY and CDR2 SVGAGI. The CDR3 DNA reads as TGTGCCAGCAGTTCAGAGGCCTACGCAGATACGCAGTATTTT. It specifies CASSSEAYADTQYF.

This chain links TRBV7-9 with TRBJ2-7, with 9 bases aligning to TRBD1. Germline V gives CDR1 SEHNR, CDR2 FQNEAQ (reference sequence). The CDR3 spans 15 residues. Trimming at V came to 5 bases and at J to 2 bases, leaving 7 bases not matched to a gene. This CDR3 reads CASSPWDRVTYEQYF. Here the CDR3 DNA reads TGTGCCAGCAGCCCCTGGGACAGGGTTACCTACGAGCAGTACTTC.

The rearrangement joins TRBV28 to TRBJ2-3, with 12 bases lining up with TRBD2. The V segment lost 4 bases and the J segment 4 bases; nucleotides outside the gene matches: 3. This CDR3 has 15 amino acids. The germline V gene has CDR1 MDHEN and CDR2 SYDVKM. The CDR3 DNA follows: TGTGCCAGCAGTTCGGGACTAGCGGGCCCAGATACGCAGTATTTT. This gives the protein CASSSGLAGPDTQYF. The complete variable domain, with remaining parts taken from reference TRBV28 and TRBJ2-3, reads DVKVTQSSRYLVKRTGEKVFLECVQDMDHENMFWYRQDPGLGLRLIYFSYDVKMKEKGDIPEGYSVSREKKERFSLILESASTNQTSMYLCASSSGLAGPDTQYFGPGTRLTVL.

The chain has TRBV5-1 and TRBJ2-1, with a weak D call TRBD2 (5 bases). CDR1 and CDR2 (germline): SGHRS, YFSETQ. This CDR3 comprises 15 residues. Deletions cut 2 bases from V and 9 bases from J, with 18 bases between. CDR3 protein: CASSFLGEGTGEQFF. The CDR3 coding sequence is TGCGCCAGCAGCTTTCTCGGCGAGGGAACGGGTGAGCAGTTCTTC.

The chain uses TRBV15 and TRBJ1-5; 7 bases line up with TRBD1. This CDR3 has 14 amino acids. Germline CDR1 reads LNHNV; CDR2 reads YYDKDF (reference sequence). The V segment lost 5 bases and the J segment 7 bases; nucleotides outside the gene matches: 8. CDR3 in amino acids: CATSRRQGPQPQHF. CDR3 nucleotides: TGTGCCACCAGCCGGCGACAGGGACCCCAGCCCCAGCATTTT.

This rearrangement joins TRBV29-1 to TRBJ2-7, with TRBD2 identical over 15 bases. Germline lookup yields CDR1 SQVTM and CDR2 ANQGSEA. The CDR3 loop spans 18 amino acids. The trim removed 1 base at V and 7 bases at J, leaving 14 bases unmatched. CDR3 in amino acids: CSVEGLGVGLAGGEEQYF. CDR3 sequence (DNA): TGCAGCGTTGAAGGCCTAGGGGTGGGACTAGCGGGGGGAGAAGAGCAGTACTTC.

This chain uses TRBV27 with TRBJ2-7; TRBD1 matches 7 bases. The CDR3 length is 13 residues. V was clipped by 3 bases and J by 2 bases; unmatched bases: 1. In germline, CDR1 is MNHEY, CDR2 SMNVEV (reference sequence). The CDR3 sequence is CASSFGQAYEQYF. DNA for the CDR3: TGTGCCAGCAGTTTCGGACAGGCCTACGAGCAGTACTTC.

The rearrangement links TRBV5-6 to TRBJ2-2, with D possibly matching TRBD1 (6 bases). The germline V gene has CDR1 SGHDT and CDR2 YYEEEE. V gave up 4 bases and J gave up 3 bases, with 19 bases separating them. This CDR3 has 17 amino acids. CDR3 sequence: CASSALTGMDDTGELFF. The CDR3, as DNA: TGTGCCAGCAGCGCCTTAACAGGGATGGACGACACCGGGGAGCTGTTTTTT. The complete variable domain, with remaining parts taken from reference TRBV5-6 and TRBJ2-2, reads DAGVTQSPTHLIKTRGQQVTLRCSPKSGHDTVSWYQQALGQGPQFIFQYYEEEERQRGNFPDRFSGHQFPNYSSELNVNALLLGDSALYLCASSALTGMDDTGELFFGEGSRLTVL.

This sequence joins TRBV11-2 and TRBJ1-5, with D perhaps TRBD1 (5 bases). Trimming shortened V by 1 base and J by 2 bases, and 12 bases separated the two germline ends. Germline V gives CDR1 SGHAT, CDR2 FQNNGV. CDR3 length: 16 amino acids. CDR3 in DNA: TGTGCCAGCAGCTTAGGGGCGGGAGGGGGCAATCAGCCCCAGCATTTT. Translated, it gives CASSLGAGGGNQPQHF.

This chain joins TRBV7-9 and TRBJ1-1; no reliable D call. Per germline, CDR1 SEHNR and CDR2 FQNEAQ (reference sequence). Trimming cost V 5 bases and J 1 base, with 8 bases left between them. This CDR3 contains 13 residues. CDR3: CASSPAENTEAFF. The CDR3 DNA sequence: TGTGCCAGCAGCCCGGCGGAGAACACTGAAGCTTTCTTT. The full variable domain, rest sourced from reference TRBV7-9 and TRBJ1-1, is DTGVSQNPRHKITKRGQNVTFRCDPISEHNRLYWYRQTLGQGPEFLTYFQNEAQLEKSRLLSDRFSAERPKGSFSTLEIQRTEQGDSAMYLCASSPAENTEAFFGQGTRLTVV.

This chain connects TRBV6-1 to TRBJ2-7; perhaps TRBD1 as D (5 bases). Germline V gives CDR1 MNHNS, CDR2 SASEGT. Trimming pared 6 bases from V and 6 bases from J, leaving 12 bases between. The CDR3 spans 12 residues. The CDR3 sequence: CASSSGSSEQYF. The CDR3 DNA follows: TGTGCCAGCAGCTCAGGGTCCAGCGAGCAGTACTTC.